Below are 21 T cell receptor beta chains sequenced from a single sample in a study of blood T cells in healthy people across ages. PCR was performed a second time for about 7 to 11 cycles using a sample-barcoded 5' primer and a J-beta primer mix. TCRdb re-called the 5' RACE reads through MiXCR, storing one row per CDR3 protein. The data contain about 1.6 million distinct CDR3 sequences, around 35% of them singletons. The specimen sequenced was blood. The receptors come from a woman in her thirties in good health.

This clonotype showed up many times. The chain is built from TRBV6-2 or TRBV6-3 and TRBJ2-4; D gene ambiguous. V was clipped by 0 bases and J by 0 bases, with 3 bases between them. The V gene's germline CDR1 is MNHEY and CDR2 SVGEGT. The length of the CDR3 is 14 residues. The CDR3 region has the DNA TGTGCCAGCAGTTACTCGAGAGCCAAAAACATTCAGTACTTC. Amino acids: CASSYSRAKNIQYF.

CDR3 region: CASSSQVSTEAFF. The CDR3 DNA follows: TGTGCCAGCAGCTCTCAAGTTTCCACTGAAGCTTTCTTT. The V gene is TRBV7-6, the J gene TRBJ1-1, with D hard to call. Deletions cut 4 bases from V and 4 bases from J, with 10 bases between. CDR3 size: 13 residues. CDR1 and CDR2 from the germline V gene are SGHVS and FNYEAQ.

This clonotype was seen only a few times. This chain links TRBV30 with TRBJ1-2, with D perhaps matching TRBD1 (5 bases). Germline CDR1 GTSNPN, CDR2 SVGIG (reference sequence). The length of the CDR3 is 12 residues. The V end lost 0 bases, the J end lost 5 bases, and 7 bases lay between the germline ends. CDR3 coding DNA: TGTGCCTGGAGTGTCCCAGGGTATGGCTACACCTTC. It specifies CAWSVPGYGYTF. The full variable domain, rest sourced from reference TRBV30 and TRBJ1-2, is SQTIHQWPATLVQPVGSPLSLECTVEGTSNPNLYWYRQAAGRGLQLLFYSVGIGQISSEVPQNLSASRPQDRQFILSSKKLLLSDSGFYLCAWSVPGYGYTFGSGTRLTVV.

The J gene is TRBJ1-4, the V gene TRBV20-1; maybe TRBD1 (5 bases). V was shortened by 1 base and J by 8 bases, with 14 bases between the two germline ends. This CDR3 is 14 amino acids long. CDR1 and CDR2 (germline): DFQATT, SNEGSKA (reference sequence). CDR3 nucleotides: TGCAGTGCTAGAGTTGACCAGGGAGCCGAAAAACTGTTTTTT. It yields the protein CSARVDQGAEKLFF.

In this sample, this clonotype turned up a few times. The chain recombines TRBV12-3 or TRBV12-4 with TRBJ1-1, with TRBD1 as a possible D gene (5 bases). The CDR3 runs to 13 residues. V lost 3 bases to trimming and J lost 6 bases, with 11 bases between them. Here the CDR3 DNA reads TGTGCCAGCAGTTTTTCCGGGGCCGCTGAAGCTTTCTTT. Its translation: CASSFSGAAEAFF.

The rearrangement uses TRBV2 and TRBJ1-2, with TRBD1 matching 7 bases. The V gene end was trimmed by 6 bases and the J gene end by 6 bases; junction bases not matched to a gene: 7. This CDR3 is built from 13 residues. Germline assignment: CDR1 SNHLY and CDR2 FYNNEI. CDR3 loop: CASRGTVVDGYTF. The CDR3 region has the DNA TGTGCCAGCAGGGGGACAGTCGTCGATGGCTACACCTTC.

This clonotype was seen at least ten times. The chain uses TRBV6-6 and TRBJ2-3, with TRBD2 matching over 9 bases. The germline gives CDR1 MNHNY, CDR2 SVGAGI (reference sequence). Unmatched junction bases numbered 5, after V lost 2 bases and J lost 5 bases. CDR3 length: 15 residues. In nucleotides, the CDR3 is TGTGCCAGCAGTTACGGCGGGGGGGCAGGAGATACGCAGTATTTT. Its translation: CASSYGGGAGDTQYF.

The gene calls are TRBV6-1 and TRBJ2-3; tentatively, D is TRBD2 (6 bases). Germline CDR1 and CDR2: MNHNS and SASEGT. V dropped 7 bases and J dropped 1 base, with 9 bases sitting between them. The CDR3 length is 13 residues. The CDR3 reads CASTGLRTDTQYF. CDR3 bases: TGTGCCAGCACAGGACTACGCACAGATACGCAGTATTTT.

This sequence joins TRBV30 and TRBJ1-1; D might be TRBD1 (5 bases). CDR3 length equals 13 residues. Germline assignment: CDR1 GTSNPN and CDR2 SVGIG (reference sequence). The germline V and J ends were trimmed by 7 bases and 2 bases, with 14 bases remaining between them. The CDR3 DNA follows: TGTGCCTCCACAGCGGGGGTTAACACTGAAGCTTTCTTT. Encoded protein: CASTAGVNTEAFF.

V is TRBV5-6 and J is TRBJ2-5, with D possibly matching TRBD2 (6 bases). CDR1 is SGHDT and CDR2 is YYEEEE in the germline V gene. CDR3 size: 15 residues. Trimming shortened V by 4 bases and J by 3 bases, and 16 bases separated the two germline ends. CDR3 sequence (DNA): TGTGCCAGCAGCGGGAGCGGGCCCGGAGAAGAGACCCAGTACTTC. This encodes CASSGSGPGEETQYF.

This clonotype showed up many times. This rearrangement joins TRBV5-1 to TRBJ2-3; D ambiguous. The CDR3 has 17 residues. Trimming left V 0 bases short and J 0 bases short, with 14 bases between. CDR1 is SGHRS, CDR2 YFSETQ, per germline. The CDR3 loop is CASSLDPNSASTDTQYF. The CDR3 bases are TGCGCCAGCAGCTTGGACCCTAACAGTGCTAGCACAGATACGCAGTATTTT.

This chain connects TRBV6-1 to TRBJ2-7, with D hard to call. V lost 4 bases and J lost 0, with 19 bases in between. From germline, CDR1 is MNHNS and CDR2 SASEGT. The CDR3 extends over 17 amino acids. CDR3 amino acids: CASSAPTSLPFSYEQYF. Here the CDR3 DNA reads TGTGCCAGCAGTGCCCCTACAAGCCTTCCCTTCTCCTACGAGCAGTACTTC.

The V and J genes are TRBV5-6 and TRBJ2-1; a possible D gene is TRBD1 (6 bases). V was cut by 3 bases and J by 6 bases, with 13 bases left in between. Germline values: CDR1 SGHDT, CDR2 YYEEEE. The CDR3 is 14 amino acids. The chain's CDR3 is CASSYQDSSNEQFF. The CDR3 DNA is TGTGCCAGCAGCTACCAGGACAGCTCCAATGAGCAGTTCTTC. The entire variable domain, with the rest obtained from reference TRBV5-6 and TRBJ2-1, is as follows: DAGVTQSPTHLIKTRGQQVTLRCSPKSGHDTVSWYQQALGQGPQFIFQYYEEEERQRGNFPDRFSGHQFPNYSSELNVNALLLGDSALYLCASSYQDSSNEQFFGPGTRLTVL.

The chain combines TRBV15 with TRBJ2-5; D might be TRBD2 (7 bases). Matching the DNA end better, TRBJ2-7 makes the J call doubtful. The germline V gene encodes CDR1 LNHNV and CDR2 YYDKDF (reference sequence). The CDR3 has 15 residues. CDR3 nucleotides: TGTGCCACCAGCAGAGGGGGGGAGGGGGAGTTCGAGCAGTACTTC. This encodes CATSRGGEGEFEQYF.

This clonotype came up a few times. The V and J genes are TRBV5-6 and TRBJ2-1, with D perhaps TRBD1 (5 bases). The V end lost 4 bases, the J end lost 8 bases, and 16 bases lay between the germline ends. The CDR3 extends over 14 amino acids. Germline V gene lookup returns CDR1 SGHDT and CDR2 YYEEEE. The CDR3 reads CASSRSAGLHEQFF. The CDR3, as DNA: TGTGCCAGCAGCCGATCCGCAGGGTTACATGAGCAGTTCTTC. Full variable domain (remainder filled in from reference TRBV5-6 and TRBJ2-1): DAGVTQSPTHLIKTRGQQVTLRCSPKSGHDTVSWYQQALGQGPQFIFQYYEEEERQRGNFPDRFSGHQFPNYSSELNVNALLLGDSALYLCASSRSAGLHEQFFGPGTRLTVL.

The CDR3 DNA reads as TGTGCCAGCAGGGCGGGGGACTATGGCTACACCTTC. This codes for CASRAGDYGYTF. The chain links TRBV28 to TRBJ1-2, with D tentatively TRBD1 (5 bases). Looked up from germline, CDR1 is MDHEN and CDR2 is SYDVKM. Trimming left V 6 bases short and J 3 bases short, with 8 bases between. The CDR3 totals 12 residues.

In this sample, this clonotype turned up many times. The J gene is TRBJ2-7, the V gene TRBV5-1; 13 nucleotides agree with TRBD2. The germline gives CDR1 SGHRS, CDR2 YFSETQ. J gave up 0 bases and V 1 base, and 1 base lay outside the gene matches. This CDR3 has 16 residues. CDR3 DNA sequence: TGCGCCAGCAGCTTGTGGACTAGCGGGGGCTCCTACGAGCAGTACTTC. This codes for CASSLWTSGGSYEQYF.

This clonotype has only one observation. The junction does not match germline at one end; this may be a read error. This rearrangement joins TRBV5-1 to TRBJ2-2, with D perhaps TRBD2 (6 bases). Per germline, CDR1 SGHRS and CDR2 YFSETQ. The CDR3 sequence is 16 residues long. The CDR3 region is CVSSLVGGVVTGELFF. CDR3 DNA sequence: TGCGTCAGCAGCTTGGTCGGCGGGGTGGTCACCGGGGAGCTGTTTTTT.

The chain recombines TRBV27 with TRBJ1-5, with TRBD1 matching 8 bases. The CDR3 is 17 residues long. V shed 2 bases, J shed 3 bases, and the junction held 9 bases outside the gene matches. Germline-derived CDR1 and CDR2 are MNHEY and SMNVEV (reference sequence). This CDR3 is CASSLPRTGINNQPQHF. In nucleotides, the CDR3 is TGTGCCAGCAGTTTACCCCGGACAGGGATTAACAATCAGCCCCAGCATTTT.

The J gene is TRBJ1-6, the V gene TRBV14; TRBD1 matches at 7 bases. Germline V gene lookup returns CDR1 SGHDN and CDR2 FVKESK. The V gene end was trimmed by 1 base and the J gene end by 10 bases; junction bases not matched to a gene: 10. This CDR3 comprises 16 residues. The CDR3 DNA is TGTGCCAGCAGCCAAGTCGGACAGGCCCGAGGGTCACCCCTCCACTTT. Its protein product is CASSQVGQARGSPLHF.

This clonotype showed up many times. The CDR3 sequence is CASSAGTGAEQYF. CDR3 DNA sequence: TGTGCCAGCAGTGCCGGGACAGGGGCCGAGCAGTACTTC. The gene calls are TRBV12-3 or TRBV12-4 and TRBJ2-7; 10 nucleotides match TRBD1. The V segment lost 5 bases and the J segment 6 bases; nucleotides outside the gene matches: 4. CDR3 length: 13 residues.